This T cell receptor (beta chain) was found in a study of cytomegalovirus exposure and HLA in healthy donors. Researchers ran the PCR with 60 Vbeta and 13 Jbeta primers. Method: immunoSEQ multiplex PCR; TCRdb's copy keeps in-frame clones and lacks some. The table includes fewer than 200,000 clones, approximately 80% detected once. V was clipped by 6 bases and J by 4 bases, with 17 bases between them. Germline CDR1 MNHEY, CDR2 SVGAGI. This CDR3 is built from 15 residues. The receptor comes from a woman in her forties in good health and CMV-seropositive. The sample taken for sequencing was PBMCs. The chain joins TRBV6-5 to TRBJ2-3; possible D gene TRBD1, 6 bases. The CDR3 sequence: CASSIQGMGADTQYF. The CDR3 region has the DNA TGTGCCAGCAGCATACAGGGAATGGGAGCAGATACGCAGTATTTT.